These T cell receptor beta chains were read from a single sample in a study of T cell responses to AZD1222 COVID-19 vaccine. TCRdb keeps only in-frame clones here, not all; method: immunoSEQ multiplex PCR. The table records around 120,000 clones, over 75% of them present only once. The sample consisted of peripheral blood, taken on day 0 of AZD1222 vaccination. All receptors derive from an adult in good health. The CDR3 runs from the conserved cysteine through the conserved F or W. The D gene is left open where the match is weak. The size entry is marked missing in some rows and otherwise reads once, few, many or a size class.

v_call	j_call	clone_size	d_call	cdr3_aa	cdr3_nt
TRBV12-3/TRBV12-4	TRBJ1-3	-	-	CASGIGNTIYF	TGTGCCAGTGGCATAGGAAACACCATATATTTT
TRBV27	TRBJ2-7	-	TRBD2	CASSQAGLGEVEQYF	TGTGCCAGCAGTCAAGCGGGACTAGGGGAGGTTGAGCAGTACTTC
TRBV30	TRBJ2-1	-	-	CAWGRPLRSSEQFF	TGTGCCTGGGGGCGACCGCTCCGATCCAGTGAGCAGTTCTTC
TRBV27	TRBJ2-3	-	-	CASMWRGTDTQYF	TGTGCCAGCATGTGGCGGGGAACAGATACGCAGTATTTT
TRBV6-5	TRBJ2-2	-	TRBD2	CASTEGASGGELFF	TGTGCCAGCACCGAAGGGGCTAGCGGGGGAGAGCTGTTTTTT
TRBV10-3	TRBJ1-2	-	-	CAISAGSGYTF	TGTGCCATCAGTGCGGGGTCTGGCTACACCTTC
TRBV27	TRBJ2-3	-	-	CASSLASRAASLPTDTQYF	TGTGCCAGCAGTTTAGCCAGTAGGGCGGCAAGCCTACCCACAGATACGCAGTATTTT
TRBV9	TRBJ1-2	-	TRBD1	CASSVGQAKVGYTF	TGTGCCAGCAGCGTGGGACAGGCGAAGGTTGGCTACACCTTC
TRBV30	TRBJ2-7	-	TRBD2	CAWIAGGKQYF	TGTGCCTGGATAGCGGGGGGCAAGCAGTACTTC
TRBV5-1	TRBJ1-1	-	-	CASSFRSMNTEAFF	TGCGCCAGCAGCTTCAGGTCCATGAACACTGAAGCTTTCTTT
TRBV14	TRBJ1-1	-	-	CASSHPTVNTEAFF	TGTGCCAGCAGCCACCCGACGGTGAACACTGAAGCTTTCTTT
TRBV27	TRBJ2-5	-	-	CASSTTPTGFETQYF	TGTGCCAGCAGTACCACCCCTACAGGGTTCGAGACCCAGTACTTC
TRBV28	TRBJ2-1	-	TRBD2	CASFAQGLSNEQFF	TGTGCCAGCTTCGCCCAGGGACTATCTAATGAGCAGTTCTTC
TRBV7-9	TRBJ1-1	-	-	CASSSTTPDRAFF	TGTGCCAGCAGCTCAACCACACCGGACCGAGCTTTCTTT
TRBV11-3	TRBJ2-1	once	-	CASSLPYPREIDEQFF	TGTGCCAGCAGCTTACCCTACCCCCGAGAGATAGATGAGCAGTTCTTC
TRBV29-1	TRBJ1-2	-	TRBD1	CSVGTGDYGYTF	TGCAGCGTAGGGACAGGGGACTATGGCTACACCTTC
TRBV5-1	TRBJ1-2	-	-	CASNMAVGNYGYTF	TGCGCCAGCAATATGGCGGTCGGAAACTATGGCTACACCTTC
TRBV5-4	TRBJ2-1	-	-	CASSSGDRVLNEQFF	TGTGCCAGCAGCTCCGGGGATAGGGTATTGAATGAGCAGTTCTTC
TRBV13	TRBJ2-3	-	-	CASSSRDTQYF	TGTGCCAGCAGCTCAAGGGATACGCAGTATTTT
TRBV4-1	TRBJ2-2	-	TRBD2	CASSQDRGGHGELFF	TGCGCCAGCAGCCAAGATCGGGGGGGGCACGGGGAGCTGTTTTTT
TRBV7-9	TRBJ2-2	once	-	CASRKNTGELFF	TGTGCCAGCAGAAAGAACACCGGGGAGCTGTTTTTT
TRBV28	TRBJ1-1	once	-	CASGPWTEAFF	TGTGCCAGCGGCCCGTGGACTGAAGCTTTCTTT
TRBV11-2	TRBJ2-5	-	-	CASSLGLAETQYF	TGTGCCAGCAGCTTAGGACTGGCAGAGACCCAGTACTTC
TRBV2	TRBJ1-2	-	-	CASRRLVPYGYTF	TGTGCCAGCAGAAGACTGGTTCCATATGGCTACACCTTC